The 25 T cell receptor beta chains given below trace back to one sample, sequenced in a study of OX40 agonist ivuxolimab in advanced cancers. The data were produced by immunoSEQ multiplex PCR, yet TCRdb's version contains in-frame clones alone and is incomplete. The sample has 60,000 to 75,000 clones; approximately 91% are singletons. The sample here was CD4+ or CD8+ T cells sorted from blood, taken in a trial of the OX40 agonist ivuxolimab. Receptor source: an adult with an advanced solid tumor such as melanoma, head and neck, liver or kidney cancer.

The J gene is TRBJ1-6, the V gene TRBV7-6; TRBD1 matches 7 bases. The germline V gene has CDR1 SGHVS and CDR2 FNYEAQ. There are 17 residues in the CDR3. V trimming: 1 base; J trimming: 0 bases; junction bases outside the gene matches: 3. The CDR3 here is CASSLDRGSSYNSPLHF. CDR3 DNA sequence: TGTGCCAGCAGCTTAGACAGGGGAAGCTCCTATAATTCACCCCTCCACTTT.

The rearrangement uses TRBV6-6 and TRBJ1-4; no clear D gene. There are 16 residues in the CDR3. V was cut by 0 bases and J by 6 bases, with 14 bases left in between. From germline, CDR1 is MNHNY and CDR2 SVGAGI (reference sequence). CDR3 sequence: CASSYSARFSDEKLFF. The DNA for the CDR3 is TGTGCCAGCAGTTACTCGGCGAGGTTTAGCGATGAAAAACTGTTTTTT.

The chain recombines TRBV4-1 with TRBJ2-6, with 11 bases aligning to TRBD2. V gave up 4 bases and J gave up 0 bases; unmatched junction bases: 11. Looked up from germline, CDR1 is MGHRA and CDR2 is YSYEKL. This CDR3 region has 20 residues. In nucleotides, the CDR3 is TGCGCCAGCAGCCCACAAATCACTAGCGGGGGAAGCTCTGGGGCCAACGTCCTGACTTTC. Its protein product is CASSPQITSGGSSGANVLTF.

V usage is TRBV15 and J usage is TRBJ2-3; D is perhaps TRBD2 (6 bases). V lost 4 bases and J lost 1, with 18 bases in between. CDR3 length: 17 residues. The germline V gene has CDR1 LNHNV and CDR2 YYDKDF (reference sequence). The CDR3 coding sequence is TGTGCCACCAGCACTCCACGTTCGGGACTCGGCACAGATACGCAGTATTTT. It is translated as CATSTPRSGLGTDTQYF.

The rearrangement links TRBV21-1 to TRBJ2-7; the listed D gene, TRBD2, was not tested against the DNA. TRBV21-1 counts as a pseudogene. The CDR3 has 17 amino acids. CDR3 nucleotide sequence: TGTGCCAGCGATTCTGGGCTCCGCGAGGGCCTATCCTACGAGCAGTACGTC. Translation: CASDSGLREGLSYEQYV.

The chain is built from TRBV5-1 and TRBJ1-4; tentatively, D is TRBD1 (5 bases). The CDR3 is 17 amino acids. V was clipped by 0 bases and J by 4 bases, with 16 bases between them. CDR1 is SGHRS, CDR2 YFSETQ, per germline. CDR3 coding DNA: TGCGCCAGCAGCTTGGTTTCAGGGTGGCCAATTAATGAAAAACTGTTTTTT. Encoded protein: CASSLVSGWPINEKLFF.

The V call is TRBV5-4, the J call TRBJ1-1; possible D gene TRBD1, 5 bases. The CDR3 consists of 17 residues. Germline-derived CDR1 and CDR2 are SGHNT and YYREEE (reference sequence). Deletions cut 0 bases from V and 0 bases from J, with 15 bases between. CDR3 DNA: TGTGCCAGCAGCTTGGAGGTGGTGGCGGGGCTGAACACTGAAGCTTTCTTT. The encoded protein is CASSLEVVAGLNTEAFF.

The chain is built from TRBV5-4 and TRBJ2-7, with 9 bases fitting TRBD1. The CDR3 runs 15 residues. V lost 0 bases to trimming and J lost 12 bases; unmatched junction nucleotides: 13. CDR1 is SGHNT, CDR2 YYREEE, per germline (reference sequence). CDR3 residues: CASSLGGTGTVEGYV. CDR3 in DNA: TGTGCCAGCAGCTTGGGTGGGACAGGGACTGTGGAGGGGTACGTC.

J is TRBJ2-5 and V is TRBV27; D may correspond to TRBD1 or TRBD2 (5 bases each). Trimming stripped 5 bases from V and 2 bases from J, with 15 bases between. There are 15 residues in the CDR3. Per germline, CDR1 MNHEY and CDR2 SMNVEV (reference sequence). The CDR3 region has the DNA TGTGCCAGCAGTCCGAGGGACCGCCGGCAAGAGACCCAGTACTTC. This translates into CASSPRDRRQETQYF.

The J gene is TRBJ2-5, the V gene TRBV6-5; maybe TRBD1 (6 bases). V dropped 6 bases and J dropped 0 bases, with 11 bases sitting between them. CDR1 is MNHEY and CDR2 is SVGAGI in the germline V gene. The CDR3 has 14 amino acids. CDR3: CASRDRLYQETQYF. The CDR3 DNA reads as TGTGCCAGCAGGGACAGACTGTACCAAGAGACCCAGTACTTC.

This sequence joins TRBV7-9 and TRBJ1-1, with D unresolved. The CDR3 spans 12 residues. V was pared by 3 bases and J by 11 bases, with 13 bases between. Per germline, CDR1 SEHNR and CDR2 FQNEAQ (reference sequence). The CDR3 DNA follows: TGTGCCAGCAGCTTTGATTCTGACACGGCTTTCTTT. Translation: CASSFDSDTAFF.

This clone occurred once. V usage is TRBV29-1 and J usage is TRBJ2-7; 10 bases fit TRBD1. V gave up 4 bases and J gave up 4 bases; unmatched junction bases: 4. CDR1 is SQVTM and CDR2 is ANQGSEA in the germline V gene. This CDR3 has 13 amino acids. The CDR3 nucleotides are TGCAGCGTTGTAGACAGGGGGCATTACGAGCAGTACTTC. Its translation: CSVVDRGHYEQYF.

V gene TRBV11-1 combines with J gene TRBJ2-7, with D possibly TRBD2 on 5 matching bases. The CDR3 has 16 amino acids. Germline V CDR1 and CDR2: SGHAT, FQDESV (reference sequence). The germline V and J ends were trimmed by 1 base and 0 bases, with 13 bases remaining between them. Written as DNA, the CDR3 is TGTGCCAGCAGCTTAGGGGCTAGTGGGAGCTCCTACGAGCAGTACTTC. Its translation is CASSLGASGSSYEQYF.

The rearrangement links TRBV7-9 to TRBJ2-5; possibly TRBD1 or TRBD2 for D (5 bases each). V dropped 2 bases and J dropped 2 bases, with 9 bases sitting between them. CDR1 and CDR2 (germline): SEHNR, FQNEAQ (reference sequence). This CDR3 is 14 amino acids long. In DNA, the CDR3 is TGTGCCAGCAGCTTATTGGGACGGCAAGAGACCCAGTACTTC. Protein sequence: CASSLLGRQETQYF.

The rearrangement uses TRBV10-3 and TRBJ1-6; tentative D call: TRBD1 (6 bases). With 6 bases removed from V and 0 bases from J, the gap between germline ends came to 12 bases. Per germline, CDR1 ENHRY and CDR2 SYGVKD. This CDR3 is 16 amino acids long. Here the CDR3 DNA reads TGTGCCATCAGAGGATCACAGGGCTCCTATAATTCACCCCTCCACTTT. Translation gives CAIRGSQGSYNSPLHF.

This chain links TRBV27 with TRBJ1-5; 10 bases agree with TRBD1. Per the germline V gene, CDR1 is MNHEY and CDR2 is SMNVEV (reference sequence). V lost 0 bases to trimming and J lost 8 bases; unmatched junction nucleotides: 4. This CDR3 spans 15 amino acids. DNA of the CDR3: TGTGCCAGCAGTTTATCGACAGGGGGCGGGGAGCCCCAGCATTTT. Protein sequence: CASSLSTGGGEPQHF.

The chain carries TRBV19 and TRBJ2-1; perhaps TRBD2 as D (6 bases). The germline V gene encodes CDR1 LNHDA and CDR2 SQIVND (reference sequence). Trimming cost V 9 bases and J 7 bases, with 16 bases left between them. CDR3 length: 13 amino acids. The CDR3 DNA reads as TGTGCCAGCTCGCGGGGTCCGATTAATGAGCAGTTCTTC. Its protein is CASSRGPINEQFF.

This chain connects TRBV27 to TRBJ1-4; a possible D gene is TRBD1 (5 bases). The germline V and J ends were trimmed by 6 bases and 0 bases, with 11 bases remaining between them. The germline V gene encodes CDR1 MNHEY and CDR2 SMNVEV (reference sequence). This CDR3 region has 15 residues. The CDR3, as DNA: TGTGCCAGCAGCATGACAGCTGCAACTAATGAAAAACTGTTTTTT. Translating gives CASSMTAATNEKLFF.

This chain joins TRBV11-2 and TRBJ2-1, with D tentatively TRBD1 or TRBD2 (5 bases each). Germline values: CDR1 SGHAT, CDR2 FQNNGV. The CDR3 length is 15 residues. V dropped 5 bases and J dropped 0 bases, with 11 bases sitting between them. The CDR3 nucleotides are TGTGCCAGCAGCCCGGGGCTCAGCTCCTACAATGAGCAGTTCTTC. Amino acid sequence: CASSPGLSSYNEQFF.

This sequence joins TRBV28 and TRBJ2-1; tentatively, D is TRBD1 (5 bases). Germline V CDR1 and CDR2: MDHEN, SYDVKM. The V gene lost 11 bases and the J gene lost 5 bases, with 16 bases spanning the gap. The CDR3 is made up of 13 amino acids. For the CDR3, the DNA is TGTGCCTGTAACAGGCTGTCCCACAATGAGCAGTTCTTC. This gives the protein CACNRLSHNEQFF.

The V and J genes are TRBV9 and TRBJ2-3; D call uncertain. CDR1 SGDLS and CDR2 YYNGEE come from the germline V gene. The V end lost 4 bases, the J end lost 2 bases, and 5 bases lay between the germline ends. The CDR3 has 12 amino acids. In DNA, the CDR3 is TGTGCCAGCAGCATGAACACAGATACGCAGTATTTT. The encoded protein is CASSMNTDTQYF.

The chain joins TRBV5-4 to TRBJ2-1; unclear D gene. With 4 bases removed from V and 8 bases from J, the gap between germline ends came to 13 bases. Germline V gives CDR1 SGHNT, CDR2 YYREEE (reference sequence). CDR3 length equals 13 residues. This CDR3 reads CASSLELGDEQFF. The CDR3 bases are TGTGCCAGCAGCCTGGAACTTGGCGATGAGCAGTTCTTC. The entire variable domain, with the rest obtained from reference TRBV5-4 and TRBJ2-1, is as follows: ETGVTQSPTHLIKTRGQQVTLRCSSQSGHNTVSWYQQALGQGPQFIFQYYREEENGRGNFPPRFSGLQFPNYSSELNVNALELDDSALYLCASSLELGDEQFFGPGTRLTVL.

V gene TRBV2 combines with J gene TRBJ1-4; D is perhaps TRBD1 (5 bases). Germline assignment: CDR1 SNHLY and CDR2 FYNNEI. V dropped 1 base and J dropped 8 bases, with 14 bases sitting between them. The CDR3 contains 15 residues. CDR3 nucleotide sequence: TGTGCCAGCAGTGAAGGAGAGGACACCTCAGAAAAACTGTTTTTT. Its protein product is CASSEGEDTSEKLFF.

The chain links TRBV29-1 to TRBJ2-1; possibly TRBD1 for D (6 bases). V lost 4 bases to trimming and J lost 0 bases, with 19 bases between them. The CDR3 extends over 17 amino acids. Germline V gene lookup returns CDR1 SQVTM and CDR2 ANQGSEA. The DNA of the CDR3 is TGCAGCGTTGTGGGACAACCTGGTAGCCTCTCCTACAATGAGCAGTTCTTC. It specifies CSVVGQPGSLSYNEQFF.

This chain uses TRBV19 with TRBJ1-1, with D hard to call. The germline V gene encodes CDR1 LNHDA and CDR2 SQIVND (reference sequence). The germline V and J ends were trimmed by 7 bases and 0 bases, with 9 bases remaining between them. The CDR3 covers 13 residues. The CDR3 spells CASNIGLNTEAFF. The CDR3, as DNA: TGTGCCAGTAACATAGGCCTGAACACTGAAGCTTTCTTT.